The 15 T cell receptor beta chains below come from one sample, sequenced in a study of cytomegalovirus exposure and HLA in healthy donors. Vbeta (60) and Jbeta (13) primers were used in the PCR. Only in-frame clones appear in the TCRdb table, and some are missing; sequencing was by immunoSEQ multiplex PCR. Counted here are over 50,000 clones, roughly 80% occurring once; the ten biggest clones make up around 1.8%. What was sequenced was PBMCs. The receptors were sampled from a man aged 40-55 years in good health and CMV-seronegative.

This chain links TRBV7-2 with TRBJ2-3; D gene ambiguous. With 6 bases removed from V and 1 base from J, the gap between germline ends came to 23 bases. Per germline, CDR1 SGHTA and CDR2 FQGNSA. The CDR3 covers 18 residues. CDR3 sequence (DNA): TGTGCCAGCAGACCAGACGGGTGGCCCGGCTCCCGCACAGATACGCAGTATTTT. It is translated as CASRPDGWPGSRTDTQYF.

J is TRBJ2-3 and V is TRBV18; no reliable D call. V dropped 2 bases and J dropped 0 bases, with 6 bases sitting between them. Germline V lookup: CDR1 KGHSH, CDR2 LQKENI. The CDR3 has 14 amino acids. The CDR3 nucleotides read TGTGCCAGCTCACCATCGACTAGCACAGATACGCAGTATTTT. Its protein is CASSPSTSTDTQYF.

A remark on this clone: Compared with germline, one end of the junction differs, possibly owing to a read error. J is TRBJ2-7 and V is TRBV5-1; 9 bases are a match to TRBD1. The CDR3 is 17 amino acids. In germline, CDR1 is SGHRS, CDR2 YFSETQ. CDR3 region: CASSWGTGQGLTYEQCF. The CDR3 nucleotides are TGCGCCAGCAGCTGGGGAACCGGACAGGGGTTGACCTACGAGCAGTGCTTC.

The chain combines TRBV6-4 with TRBJ1-1, with a tentative D call TRBD1 (6 bases). Germline V gives CDR1 MRHNA, CDR2 SNTAGT. V was cut by 4 bases and J by 3 bases, with 15 bases left in between. This CDR3 spans 15 amino acids. The CDR3 DNA is TGTGCCAGCAGTGCTAATTGGGGGCCGGACACTGAAGCTTTCTTT. Translated, it gives CASSANWGPDTEAFF.

The gene calls are TRBV7-8 and TRBJ2-7; TRBD1 agrees at 9 bases. The CDR3 runs to 14 residues. Germline trimming cut 5 bases from V and 2 bases from J; bases unmatched to any gene: 4. Germline V lookup: CDR1 SGHVS, CDR2 FQNEAQ. The CDR3 bases are TGTGCCAGCAGCCCGGGGACAGGGACCTACGAGCAGTACGTC. Translation gives CASSPGTGTYEQYV.

This rearrangement joins TRBV10-3 to TRBJ2-3; 12 bases align to TRBD2. J was trimmed by 6 bases and V by 0 bases; bases with no gene match: 4. Germline V gene data show CDR1 as ENHRY and CDR2 as SYGVKD. This CDR3 has 16 residues. CDR3 amino acids: CAISESASGGVDTQYF. As DNA, the CDR3 is TGTGCCATCAGTGAGTCGGCTAGCGGGGGGGTTGATACGCAGTATTTT.

This chain links TRBV5-1 with TRBJ2-1; D gene unclear. The CDR3 runs 15 residues. Germline loops: CDR1 SGHRS, CDR2 YFSETQ. The germline V and J ends were trimmed by 2 bases and 0 bases, with 9 bases remaining between them. The CDR3 region is CASSLEVLSYNEQFF. For the CDR3, the DNA is TGCGCCAGCAGCTTAGAGGTCCTCTCCTACAATGAGCAGTTCTTC.

The chain employs TRBV29-1 and TRBJ2-1, with 10 bases that match TRBD2. This CDR3 has 16 residues. From germline, CDR1 is SQVTM and CDR2 ANQGSEA. Losses at the gene ends were 6 bases for V and 5 bases for J; bases not matched to a gene: 13. The CDR3 DNA follows: TGCAGCGTCCCCCGGGGTCTAGCGGGGGCCAACAATGAGCAGTTCTTC. Translated: CSVPRGLAGANNEQFF.

This chain joins TRBV5-6 and TRBJ2-7, with TRBD2 matching 10 bases. Trimming took 3 bases from V and 4 from J; bases not matched to a gene: 13. The germline gives CDR1 SGHDT, CDR2 YYEEEE. The CDR3 runs 17 residues. The CDR3 sequence is CASSSTTLAGVPYEQYV. The CDR3 coding sequence is TGTGCCAGCAGCTCGACCACCCTAGCGGGGGTCCCTTACGAGCAGTACGTC.

The chain joins TRBV10-3 to TRBJ2-7, with 7 bases matching TRBD1. Germline trimming cut 6 bases from V and 3 bases from J; bases unmatched to any gene: 8. The CDR3 has 14 amino acids. Germline loops: CDR1 ENHRY, CDR2 SYGVKD. The CDR3 nucleotides are TGTGCCATCAGATCAGGGGCAGGGGGCTACGAGCAGTACTTC. It encodes CAIRSGAGGYEQYF.

The rearrangement uses TRBV2 and TRBJ2-1; 9 nucleotides agree with TRBD2. CDR3 size: 11 residues. The J segment lost 12 bases and the V segment lost 6 bases, leaving 3 bases of the junction unmatched. CDR1 SNHLY and CDR2 FYNNEI come from the germline V gene. CDR3: CASRYSGGQFF. CDR3 nucleotides: TGTGCCAGCAGATATAGCGGGGGGCAGTTCTTC.

The genes are TRBV6-5 and TRBJ1-2, with 7 bases fitting TRBD1. V gave up 7 bases and J gave up 8 bases; unmatched junction bases: 13. This CDR3 is 14 amino acids long. Germline V gives CDR1 MNHEY, CDR2 SVGAGI. CDR3 in amino acids: CASTHGQGGKGYTF. The CDR3 DNA is TGTGCCAGCACCCACGGCCAGGGGGGCAAGGGCTACACCTTC.

The rearrangement links TRBV7-2 to TRBJ2-5, with 8 nucleotides matching TRBD1. The V and J ends lost 5 bases and 0 bases, in that order; junction bases with no gene match: 11. This CDR3 is built from 17 residues. Per the germline V gene, CDR1 is SGHTA and CDR2 is FQGNSA. CDR3 sequence reads: CASSRTQGAGYQETQYF. The CDR3 DNA reads TGTGCCAGCAGCCGAACCCAGGGGGCGGGGTACCAAGAGACCCAGTACTTC. Combining the CDR3 with reference TRBV7-2 and TRBJ2-5 gives the whole variable domain GAGVSQSPSNKVTEKGKDVELRCDPISGHTALYWYRQSLGQGLEFLIYFQGNSAPDKSGLPSDRFSAERTGGSVSTLTIQRTQQEDSAVYLCASSRTQGAGYQETQYFGPGTRLLVL.

The V gene is TRBV7-2, the J gene TRBJ2-2; 8 bases align to TRBD2. The CDR3 runs 15 residues. V was clipped by 5 bases and J by 4 bases; unmatched bases: 6. The germline V gene has CDR1 SGHTA and CDR2 FQGNSA. The CDR3 here is CASSGTRAVTGELFF. The CDR3 DNA follows: TGTGCCAGCAGCGGGACTAGAGCCGTCACCGGGGAGCTGTTTTTT.

The chain couples TRBV25-1 to TRBJ1-2, with 8 nucleotides matching TRBD1. Germline CDR1 MGHDK, CDR2 SYGVNS. The ends lost 5 bases at V and 9 bases at J; junction bases unmatched: 14. The CDR3 runs to 15 residues. In DNA form, the CDR3 reads TGTGCCAGCAGTTTGAGCTCCAGGGGGCTCCTTCGCTACACCTTC. Amino acids: CASSLSSRGLLRYTF.